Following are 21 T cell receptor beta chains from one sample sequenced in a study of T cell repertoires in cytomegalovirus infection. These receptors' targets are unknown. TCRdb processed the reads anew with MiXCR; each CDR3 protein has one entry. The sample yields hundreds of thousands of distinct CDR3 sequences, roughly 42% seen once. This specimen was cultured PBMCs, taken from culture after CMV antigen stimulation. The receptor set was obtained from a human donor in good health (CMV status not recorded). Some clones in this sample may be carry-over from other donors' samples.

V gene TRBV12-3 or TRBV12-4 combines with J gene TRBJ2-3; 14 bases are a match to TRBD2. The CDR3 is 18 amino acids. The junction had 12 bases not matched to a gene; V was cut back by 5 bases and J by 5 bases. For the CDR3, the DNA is TGTGCCAGCAGTAACCGACTAGCGGGAGGGCCAGGTAGAGATACGCAGTATTTT. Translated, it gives CASSNRLAGGPGRDTQYF.

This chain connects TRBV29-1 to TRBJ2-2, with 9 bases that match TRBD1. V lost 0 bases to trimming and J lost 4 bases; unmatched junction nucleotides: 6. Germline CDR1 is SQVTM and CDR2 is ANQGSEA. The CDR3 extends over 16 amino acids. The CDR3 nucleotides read TGCAGCGTTGAAGATCTCACAGGGGGCTTCACCGGGGAGCTGTTTTTT. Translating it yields CSVEDLTGGFTGELFF.

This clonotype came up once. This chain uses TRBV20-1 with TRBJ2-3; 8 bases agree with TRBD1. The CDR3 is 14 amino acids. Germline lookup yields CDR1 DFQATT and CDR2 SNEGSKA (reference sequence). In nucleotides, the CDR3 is TGCAGCGTGACAGGGGCGCTTAGCACAGATACGCAGTATTTT. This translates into CSVTGALSTDTQYF.

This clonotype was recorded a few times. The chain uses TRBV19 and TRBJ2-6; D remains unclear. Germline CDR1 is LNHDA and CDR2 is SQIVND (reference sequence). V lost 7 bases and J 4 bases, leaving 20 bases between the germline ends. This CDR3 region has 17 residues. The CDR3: CASTKSLFSLGANVLTF. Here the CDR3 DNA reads TGTGCCAGTACGAAGAGTCTCTTCTCTTTGGGGGCCAACGTCCTGACTTTC.

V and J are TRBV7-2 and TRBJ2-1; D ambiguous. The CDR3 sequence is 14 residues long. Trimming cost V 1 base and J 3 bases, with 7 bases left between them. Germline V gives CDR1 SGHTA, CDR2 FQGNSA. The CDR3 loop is CASSLVVGYNEQFF. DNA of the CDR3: TGTGCCAGCAGCTTAGTAGTTGGCTACAATGAGCAGTTCTTC. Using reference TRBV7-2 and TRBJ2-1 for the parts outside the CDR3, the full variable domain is GAGVSQSPSNKVTEKGKDVELRCDPISGHTALYWYRQSLGQGLEFLIYFQGNSAPDKSGLPSDRFSAERTGGSVSTLTIQRTQQEDSAVYLCASSLVVGYNEQFFGPGTRLTVL.

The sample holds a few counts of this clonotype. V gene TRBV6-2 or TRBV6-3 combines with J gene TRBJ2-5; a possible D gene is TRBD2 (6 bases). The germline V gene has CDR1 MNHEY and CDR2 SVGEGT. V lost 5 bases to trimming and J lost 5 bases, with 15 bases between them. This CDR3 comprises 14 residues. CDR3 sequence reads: CASSTLGGGETQYF. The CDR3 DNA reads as TGTGCCAGCAGTACCCTCGGGGGTGGGGAGACCCAGTACTTC.

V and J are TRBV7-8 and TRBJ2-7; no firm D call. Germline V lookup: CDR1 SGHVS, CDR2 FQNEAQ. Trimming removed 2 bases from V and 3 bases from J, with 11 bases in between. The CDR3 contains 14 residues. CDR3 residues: CASSLHEVNYEQYF. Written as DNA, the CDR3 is TGTGCCAGCAGCTTACACGAGGTGAACTACGAGCAGTACTTC.

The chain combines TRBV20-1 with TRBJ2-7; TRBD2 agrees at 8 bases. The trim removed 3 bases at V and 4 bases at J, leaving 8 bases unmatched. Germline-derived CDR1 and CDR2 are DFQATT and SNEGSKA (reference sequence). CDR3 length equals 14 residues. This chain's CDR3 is CSASFSGISYEQYF. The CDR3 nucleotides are TGCAGTGCTAGTTTTAGCGGGATATCATACGAGCAGTACTTC.

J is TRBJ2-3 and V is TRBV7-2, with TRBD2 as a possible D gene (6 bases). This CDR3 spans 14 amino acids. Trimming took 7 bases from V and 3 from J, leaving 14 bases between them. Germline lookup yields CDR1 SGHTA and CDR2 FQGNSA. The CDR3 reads CASTRGGPTDTQYF. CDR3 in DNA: TGTGCCAGCACCCGGGGAGGTCCTACAGATACGCAGTATTTT.

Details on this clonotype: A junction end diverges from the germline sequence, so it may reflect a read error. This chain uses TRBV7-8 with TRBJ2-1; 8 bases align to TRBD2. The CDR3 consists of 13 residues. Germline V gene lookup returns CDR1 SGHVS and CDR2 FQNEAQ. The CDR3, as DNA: TGTGCCTGCAGCGGGGGCTCCTACAATGAGCAGTTCTTC. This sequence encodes CACSGGSYNEQFF.

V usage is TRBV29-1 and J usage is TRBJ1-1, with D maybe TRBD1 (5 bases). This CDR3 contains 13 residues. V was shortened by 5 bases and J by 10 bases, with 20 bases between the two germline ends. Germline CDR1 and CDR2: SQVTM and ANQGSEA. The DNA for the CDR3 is TGCAGCGTTCGGTCAGGAGGGACCTTAGGAGCTTTCTTT. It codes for CSVRSGGTLGAFF. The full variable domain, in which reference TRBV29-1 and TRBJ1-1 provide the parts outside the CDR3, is SAVISQKPSRDICQRGTSLTIQCQVDSQVTMMFWYRQQPGQSLTLIATANQGSEATYESGFVIDKFPISRPNLTFSTLTVSNMSPEDSSIYLCSVRSGGTLGAFFGQGTRLTVV.

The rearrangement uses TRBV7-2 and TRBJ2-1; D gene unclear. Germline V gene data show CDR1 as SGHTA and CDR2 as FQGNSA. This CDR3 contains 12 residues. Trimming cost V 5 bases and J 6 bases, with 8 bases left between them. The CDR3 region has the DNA TGTGCCAGCAGCCAGGTGGTCAATGAGCAGTTCTTC. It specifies CASSQVVNEQFF.

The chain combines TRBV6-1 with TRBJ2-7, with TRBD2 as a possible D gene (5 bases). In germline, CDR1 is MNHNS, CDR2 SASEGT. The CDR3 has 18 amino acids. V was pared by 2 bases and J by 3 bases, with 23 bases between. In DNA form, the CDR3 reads TGTGCCAGCAGTGAATGGAGGCTAGCCTCCGGAGCCCTCTACGAGCAGTACTTC. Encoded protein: CASSEWRLASGALYEQYF.

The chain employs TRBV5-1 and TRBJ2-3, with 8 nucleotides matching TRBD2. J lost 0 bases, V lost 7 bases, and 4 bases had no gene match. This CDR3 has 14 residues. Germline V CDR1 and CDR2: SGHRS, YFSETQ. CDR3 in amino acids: CASGGGGSTDTQYF. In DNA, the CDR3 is TGCGCCAGCGGAGGCGGGGGGAGCACAGATACGCAGTATTTT.

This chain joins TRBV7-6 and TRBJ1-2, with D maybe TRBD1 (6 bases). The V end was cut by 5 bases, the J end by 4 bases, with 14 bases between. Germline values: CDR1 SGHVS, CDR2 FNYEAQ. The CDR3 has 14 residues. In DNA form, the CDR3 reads TGTGCCAGCAGCCCCCCAGGGGCCCTCTATGGCTACACCTTC. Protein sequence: CASSPPGALYGYTF.

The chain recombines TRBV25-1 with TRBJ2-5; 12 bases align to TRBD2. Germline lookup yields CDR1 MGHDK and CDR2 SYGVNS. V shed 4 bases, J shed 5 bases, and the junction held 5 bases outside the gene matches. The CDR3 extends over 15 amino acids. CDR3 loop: CASSARLAGAETQYF. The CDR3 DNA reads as TGTGCCAGCAGTGCACGACTAGCGGGAGCTGAGACCCAGTACTTC.

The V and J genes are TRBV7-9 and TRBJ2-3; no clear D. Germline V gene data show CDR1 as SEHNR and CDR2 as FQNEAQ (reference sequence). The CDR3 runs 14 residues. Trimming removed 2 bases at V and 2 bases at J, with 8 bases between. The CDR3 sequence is CASSLSRNTDTQYF. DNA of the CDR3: TGTGCCAGCAGCTTAAGTAGGAACACAGATACGCAGTATTTT.

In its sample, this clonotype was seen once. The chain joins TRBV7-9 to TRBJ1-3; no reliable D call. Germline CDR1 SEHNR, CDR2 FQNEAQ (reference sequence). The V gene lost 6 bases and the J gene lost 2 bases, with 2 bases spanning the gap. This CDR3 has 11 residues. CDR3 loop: CASRAGNTIYF. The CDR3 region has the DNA TGTGCCAGCAGGGCTGGAAACACCATATATTTT.

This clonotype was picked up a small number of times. The CDR3 sequence is CASSRENSYEQYF. The DNA for the CDR3 is TGTGCCAGCAGCCGCGAGAATTCCTACGAGCAGTACTTC. The rearrangement uses TRBV7-2 and TRBJ2-7; D not certain. Trimming pared 5 bases from V and 1 base from J, leaving 9 bases between. CDR3 length: 13 amino acids. Germline CDR1 and CDR2: SGHTA and FQGNSA.

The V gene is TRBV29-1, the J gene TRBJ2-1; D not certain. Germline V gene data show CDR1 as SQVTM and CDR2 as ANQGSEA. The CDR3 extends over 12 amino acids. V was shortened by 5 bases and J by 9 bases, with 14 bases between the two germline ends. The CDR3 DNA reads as TGCAGCGTTTTCGTCATCAGCTCTGAGCAGTTCTTC. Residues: CSVFVISSEQFF.

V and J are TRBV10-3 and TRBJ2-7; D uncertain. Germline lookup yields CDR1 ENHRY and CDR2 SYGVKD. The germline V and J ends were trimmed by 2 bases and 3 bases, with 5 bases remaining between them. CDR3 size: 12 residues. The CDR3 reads CAISEAHYEQYF. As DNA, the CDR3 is TGTGCCATCAGTGAGGCCCACTACGAGCAGTACTTC.